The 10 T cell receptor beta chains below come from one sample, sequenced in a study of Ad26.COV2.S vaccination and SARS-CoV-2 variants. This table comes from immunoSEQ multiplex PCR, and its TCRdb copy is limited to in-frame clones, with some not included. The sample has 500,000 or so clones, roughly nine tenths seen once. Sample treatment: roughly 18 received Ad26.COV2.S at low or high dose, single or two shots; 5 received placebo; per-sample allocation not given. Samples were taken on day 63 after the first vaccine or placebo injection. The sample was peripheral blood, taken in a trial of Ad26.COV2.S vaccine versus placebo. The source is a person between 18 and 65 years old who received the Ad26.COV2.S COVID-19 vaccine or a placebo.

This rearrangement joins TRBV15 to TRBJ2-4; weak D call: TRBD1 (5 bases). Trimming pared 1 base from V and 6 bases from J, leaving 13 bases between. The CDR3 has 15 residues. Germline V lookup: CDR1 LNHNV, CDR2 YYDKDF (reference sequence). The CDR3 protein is CATSRGKGIGNIQYF. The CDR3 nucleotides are TGTGCCACCAGCAGAGGAAAGGGGATCGGAAACATTCAGTACTTC.

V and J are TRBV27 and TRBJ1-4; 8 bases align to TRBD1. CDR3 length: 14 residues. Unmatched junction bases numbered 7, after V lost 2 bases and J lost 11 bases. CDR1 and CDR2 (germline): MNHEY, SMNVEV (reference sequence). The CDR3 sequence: CASSLRPQGAKLFF. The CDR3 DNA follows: TGTGCCAGCAGTTTAAGGCCCCAGGGGGCGAAACTGTTTTTT.

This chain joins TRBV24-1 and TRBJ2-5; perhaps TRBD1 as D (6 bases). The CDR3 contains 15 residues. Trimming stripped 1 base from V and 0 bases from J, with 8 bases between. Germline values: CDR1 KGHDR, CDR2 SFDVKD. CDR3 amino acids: CATSDLTGYQETQYF. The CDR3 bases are TGTGCCACCAGTGATTTAACAGGGTACCAAGAGACCCAGTACTTC.

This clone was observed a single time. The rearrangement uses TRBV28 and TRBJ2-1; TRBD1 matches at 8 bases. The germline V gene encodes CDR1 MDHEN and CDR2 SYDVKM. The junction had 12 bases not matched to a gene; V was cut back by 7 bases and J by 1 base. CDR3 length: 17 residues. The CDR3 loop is CASTKGWGQESYNEQFF. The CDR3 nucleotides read TGTGCCAGCACCAAAGGCTGGGGACAGGAATCCTACAATGAGCAGTTCTTC.

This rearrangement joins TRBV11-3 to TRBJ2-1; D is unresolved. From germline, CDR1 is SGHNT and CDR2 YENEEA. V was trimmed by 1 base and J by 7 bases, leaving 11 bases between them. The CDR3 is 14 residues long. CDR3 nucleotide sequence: TGTGCCAGCAGCTTAGTGGGCAGAGAAAATGAGCAGTTCTTC. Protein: CASSLVGRENEQFF.

The CDR3: CASSWHGSDTQYF. The CDR3 region has the DNA TGTGCCAGCAGCTGGCATGGTTCAGATACGCAGTATTTT. The chain uses TRBV7-3 and TRBJ2-3, with D uncertain. The V gene lost 4 bases and the J gene lost 4 bases, with 9 bases spanning the gap. Germline CDR1 is SGHTA and CDR2 is FQGTGA. The CDR3 is 13 residues long. The full variable domain, its missing parts supplied by reference TRBV7-3 and TRBJ2-3, is GAGVSQTPSNKVTEKGKYVELRCDPISGHTALYWYRQSLGQGPEFLIYFQGTGAADDSGLPNDRFFAVRPEGSVSTLKIQRTERGDSAVYLCASSWHGSDTQYFGPGTRLTVL.

CDR3 nucleotide sequence: TGTGCCAGCAGTTTATCTAGCCGCCCGCAGTATTTT. It translates to CASSLSSRPQYF. This rearrangement joins TRBV28 to TRBJ2-3; TRBD2 is a possible D gene (5 bases). The germline V and J ends were trimmed by 1 base and 10 bases, with 9 bases remaining between them. Germline V CDR1 and CDR2: MDHEN, SYDVKM. The CDR3 is 12 amino acids.

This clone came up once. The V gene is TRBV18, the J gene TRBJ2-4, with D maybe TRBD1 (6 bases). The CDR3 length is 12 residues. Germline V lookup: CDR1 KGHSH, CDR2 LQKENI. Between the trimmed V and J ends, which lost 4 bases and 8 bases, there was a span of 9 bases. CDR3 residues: CASSLQGYIQYF. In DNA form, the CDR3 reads TGTGCCAGCTCACTACAGGGTTACATTCAGTACTTC.

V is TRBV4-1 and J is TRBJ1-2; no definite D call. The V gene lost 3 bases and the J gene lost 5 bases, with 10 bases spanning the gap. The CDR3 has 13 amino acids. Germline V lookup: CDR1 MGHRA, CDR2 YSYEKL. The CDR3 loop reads CASSQVVFYGYTF. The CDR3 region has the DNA TGCGCCAGCAGCCAGGTAGTTTTTTATGGCTACACCTTC.

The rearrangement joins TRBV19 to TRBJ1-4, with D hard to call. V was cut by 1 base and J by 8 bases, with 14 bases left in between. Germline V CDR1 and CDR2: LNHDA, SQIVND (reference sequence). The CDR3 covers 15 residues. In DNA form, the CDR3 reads TGTGCCAGTAGTATAGGGACGAGAAATGTGGAAAAACTGTTTTTT. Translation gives CASSIGTRNVEKLFF.